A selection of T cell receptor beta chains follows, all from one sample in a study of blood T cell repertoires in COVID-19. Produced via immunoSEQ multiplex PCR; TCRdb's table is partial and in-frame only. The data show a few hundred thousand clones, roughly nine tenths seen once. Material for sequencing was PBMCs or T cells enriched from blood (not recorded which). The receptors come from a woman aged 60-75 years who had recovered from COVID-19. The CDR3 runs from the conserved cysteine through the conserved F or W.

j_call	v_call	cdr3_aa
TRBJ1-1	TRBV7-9	CASSIRQGSEAFF
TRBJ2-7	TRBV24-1	CATSEAGTGAGEQYF
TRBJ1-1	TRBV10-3	CAISESSTEAFF
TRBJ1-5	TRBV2	CASSIQGDQPQHF
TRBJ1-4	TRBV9	CASSGTGGLHEKLFF
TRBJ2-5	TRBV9	CASSWRGLYQETQYF
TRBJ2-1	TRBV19	CASRSGLLEQFF
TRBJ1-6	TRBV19	CASRTKGQSNSPLHF
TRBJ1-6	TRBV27	CASSYRRNSPLHF
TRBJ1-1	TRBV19	CASKEGLGNTEAFF
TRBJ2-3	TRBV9	CASSVPTSGGASTDTQYF
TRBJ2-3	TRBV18	CASSPLGHTQYF
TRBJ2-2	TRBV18	CASSPRSGGSNTGELFF
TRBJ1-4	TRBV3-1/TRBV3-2	CASSSRTGDEKLFF
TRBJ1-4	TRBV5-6	CASSLGMVGRGTTNEKLFF
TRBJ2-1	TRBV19	CASSTVGISGYNEQFF
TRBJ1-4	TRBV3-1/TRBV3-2	CASSQGGINEKLFF
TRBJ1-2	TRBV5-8	CASSLGKGQGRAGYGYTF
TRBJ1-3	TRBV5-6	CASSPNPGQGTNTIYF
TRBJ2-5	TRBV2	CASSLLAGAYQETQYF
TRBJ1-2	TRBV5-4	CASSPSPGQDYGYTF
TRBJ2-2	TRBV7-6	CASSLKLSTNTGELFF
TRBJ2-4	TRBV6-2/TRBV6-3	CASSYSLGQLQNIQYF
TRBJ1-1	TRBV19	CASSIDRGVAEAFF
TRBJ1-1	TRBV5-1	CASSLGAYNTEAFF
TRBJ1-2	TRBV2	CASIASLGALGGYTF
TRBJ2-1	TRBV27	CASSPTNRGVKFF
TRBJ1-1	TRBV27	CASTGGGEAFF
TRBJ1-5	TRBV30	CAWSVSRESQPQHF
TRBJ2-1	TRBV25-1	CASSPTDWGGARYEQFF
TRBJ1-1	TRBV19	CAVRTGGTNTEAFF
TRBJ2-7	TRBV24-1	CATQGSNYEQYF
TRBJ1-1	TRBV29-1	CGVLAGAGTEAFF
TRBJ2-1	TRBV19	CASAEDYNEQFF
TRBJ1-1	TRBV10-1	CATKRGLNTEAFF
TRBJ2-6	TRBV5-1	CASTPTTGSGANVLTF
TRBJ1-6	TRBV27	CASSSPLDRSGGNSPLHF
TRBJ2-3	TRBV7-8	CATLPLGAPDTQYF
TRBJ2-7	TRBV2	CASKATENSYEQYF
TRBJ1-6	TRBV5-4	CASSLGRDRGSPLHF
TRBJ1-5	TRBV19	CASSISGGGRGNQPQHF
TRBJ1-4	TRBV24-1	CATSDPIQGWGEKLFF
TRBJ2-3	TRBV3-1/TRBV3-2	CASTTLSGGPSADTQYF
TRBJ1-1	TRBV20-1	CTIDRATEAFF
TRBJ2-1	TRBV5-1	CASSLYRGRDNEQFF
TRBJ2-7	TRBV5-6	CASSLGTSSYEQYF
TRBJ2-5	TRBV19	CASSSNYRGSETQYF